These 26 T cell receptor beta chains came from one sample sequenced in a study of control samples from healthy donors and cancer patients. Profiling relied on immunoSEQ multiplex PCR, and the TCRdb table lists in-frame clones only, not all of them. The table shows roughly 400,000 clones, with more than 80% occurring only once. Specimen: PBMCs. The source is a middle-aged man with head and neck cancer.

J is TRBJ1-1 and V is TRBV18; no definite D call. This CDR3 is built from 17 residues. V was shortened by 2 bases and J by 0 bases, with 16 bases between the two germline ends. Germline V gene sequence: CDR1 KGHSH, CDR2 LQKENI. Written as DNA, the CDR3 is TGTGCCAGCTCACCAATTAGTTCGGGATACATGAACACTGAAGCTTTCTTT. Amino acids: CASSPISSGYMNTEAFF.

This clone was picked up one time. The J gene is TRBJ1-1, the V gene TRBV2; a possible D gene is TRBD1 (5 bases). V shed 3 bases and J shed 4 bases, with 9 bases lying between them. The CDR3 contains 13 residues. CDR1 is SNHLY, CDR2 FYNNEI, per germline. CDR3 nucleotide sequence: TGTGCCAGCAGTGATTCGGGGACCACTGAAGCTTTCTTT. Protein sequence: CASSDSGTTEAFF.

The chain employs TRBV5-6 and TRBJ2-7; D remains ambiguous. V was pared by 1 base and J by 6 bases, with 11 bases between. The CDR3 spans 13 residues. Germline V gene data show CDR1 as SGHDT and CDR2 as YYEEEE. The DNA for the CDR3 is TGTGCCAGCAGCTTGCTCAGGCCACTCGAGCAGTACTTC. This encodes CASSLLRPLEQYF.

The chain recombines TRBV10-1 with TRBJ1-1; unclear D gene. The CDR3 runs to 13 residues. The germline V and J ends were trimmed by 0 bases and 8 bases, with 10 bases remaining between them. Germline assignment: CDR1 WNHNN and CDR2 SYGVQD (reference sequence). CDR3 coding DNA: TGCGCCAGCAGTGAGTCGAAGGTGGGGGAAGCTTTCTTT. It yields the protein CASSESKVGEAFF.

V is TRBV7-2 and J is TRBJ2-4; 8 bases are a match to TRBD2. Trimming removed 6 bases from V and 9 bases from J; junction bases left unmatched: 10. This CDR3 comprises 14 residues. The germline V gene encodes CDR1 SGHTA and CDR2 FQGNSA. This chain's CDR3 is CASRPQAGDLIQYF. CDR3 coding DNA: TGTGCCAGCAGACCACAAGCGGGGGATCTCATTCAGTACTTC.

The chain has TRBV9 and TRBJ2-3; 9 positions match TRBD2. Germline values: CDR1 SGDLS, CDR2 YYNGEE. V was pared by 0 bases and J by 1 base, with 0 bases of the junction left unmatched. The CDR3 is made up of 15 amino acids. Here the CDR3 DNA reads TGTGCCAGCAGCGTAGGGACTAGCGGCACAGATACGCAGTATTTT. This codes for CASSVGTSGTDTQYF.

This rearrangement joins TRBV6-5 to TRBJ1-5, with D perhaps matching TRBD1 (6 bases). V lost 6 bases and J 1 base, leaving 13 bases between the germline ends. This CDR3 spans 15 amino acids. Germline V gives CDR1 MNHEY, CDR2 SVGAGI. The CDR3 region has the DNA TGTGCCAGCAGCCCGGGGGCAGAGAGCAATCAGCCCCAGCATTTT. It translates to CASSPGAESNQPQHF.

The V call is TRBV28, the J call TRBJ2-3; D gene uncertain. The V end was cut by 8 bases, the J end by 0 bases, with 15 bases between. The CDR3 loop spans 15 amino acids. The germline V gene has CDR1 MDHEN and CDR2 SYDVKM. The CDR3 DNA is TGTGCCAGCTACGCGCGTGACACAAGCACAGATACGCAGTATTTT. This encodes CASYARDTSTDTQYF.

In this sample, this clone turned up once. The gene calls are TRBV9 and TRBJ2-7; 8 positions agree with TRBD1. V trimming: 5 bases; J trimming: 7 bases; junction bases outside the gene matches: 5. This CDR3 contains 12 residues. CDR1 is SGDLS and CDR2 is YYNGEE in the germline V gene. The chain's CDR3 is CASSGQGREQYF. CDR3 DNA: TGTGCCAGCAGTGGACAGGGTAGGGAGCAGTACTTC.

V and J are TRBV3-1 (or the pseudogene TRBV3-2) and TRBJ2-5, with 9 positions matching TRBD2. The J segment lost 4 bases and the V segment lost 0 bases, leaving 15 bases of the junction unmatched. Germline loops: CDR1 LGHDT, CDR2 YNNKEL (reference sequence). The CDR3 has 19 amino acids. The CDR3 DNA follows: TGTGCCAGCAGCCAAGAGGTTCGGCGGGGGGGCCCCTGGGGAGAGACCCAGTACTTC. Translated, it gives CASSQEVRRGGPWGETQYF.

This clone came up a few times. The V call is TRBV6-2 or TRBV6-3, the J call TRBJ1-5, with a weak D call TRBD1 (5 bases). This CDR3 region has 17 residues. Germline V CDR1 and CDR2: MNHEY, SVGEGT. V lost 5 bases, J lost 0 bases, and 17 bases lay in between. CDR3 DNA sequence: TGTGCCAGCAGTATCGACAGCGCCTTGTATAGCAATCAGCCCCAGCATTTT. Its translation: CASSIDSALYSNQPQHF.

The J gene is TRBJ2-1, the V gene TRBV28; the match to TRBD2 covers 9 bases. The CDR3 extends over 17 amino acids. Per the germline V gene, CDR1 is MDHEN and CDR2 is SYDVKM. V gave up 5 bases and J gave up 6 bases; unmatched junction bases: 14. CDR3 in DNA: TGTGCCAGCAGTGTCCGACAAGGAGCGGGAGGCCTCAATGAGCAGTTCTTC. Translating gives CASSVRQGAGGLNEQFF.

V and J are TRBV24-1 and TRBJ2-5; TRBD1 agrees at 10 bases. The V gene end was trimmed by 5 bases and the J gene end by 5 bases; junction bases not matched to a gene: 10. The CDR3 length is 16 residues. Germline assignment: CDR1 KGHDR and CDR2 SFDVKD. The CDR3 is CATSGPTGGAWETQYF. The CDR3 bases are TGTGCCACCAGTGGCCCGACAGGGGGCGCGTGGGAGACCCAGTACTTC.

The chain employs TRBV7-3 and TRBJ2-7, with 10 bases fitting TRBD2. This CDR3 is built from 14 residues. V gave up 6 bases and J gave up 2 bases; unmatched junction bases: 4. The germline CDR1 and CDR2 sequences are SGHTA and FQGTGA. DNA for the CDR3: TGTGCCAGCAGTCAAAGCGGGAGGGCCTACGAGCAGTACTTC. It yields the protein CASSQSGRAYEQYF.

CDR3 DNA sequence: TGTGCCAGCAGCTTCGTGACAGGGGCGAACACTGAAGCTTTCTTT. Its translation: CASSFVTGANTEAFF. The chain has TRBV7-8 and TRBJ1-1, with 8 bases aligning to TRBD1. The CDR3 runs 15 residues. Germline V gene data show CDR1 as SGHVS and CDR2 as FQNEAQ. After removal of 3 bases from V and 1 base from J, the junction contained 4 bases not matched to a gene.

The rearrangement uses TRBV12-3 or TRBV12-4 and TRBJ1-1; D gene ambiguous. There are 12 residues in the CDR3. V was trimmed by 3 bases and J by 11 bases, leaving 13 bases between them. CDR3 residues: CASSFSQALAFF. In DNA form, the CDR3 reads TGTGCCAGCAGTTTCTCCCAGGCTCTGGCTTTCTTT.

This sequence joins TRBV7-9 and TRBJ2-3; 9 nucleotides match TRBD1. The CDR3 runs 13 residues. CDR1 is SEHNR and CDR2 is FQNEAQ in the germline V gene (reference sequence). Trimming at V came to 3 bases and at J to 5 bases, leaving 0 bases not matched to a gene. In DNA form, the CDR3 reads TGTGCCAGCAGCTTGGACAGGGGAGATACGCAGTATTTT. Encoded protein: CASSLDRGDTQYF.

The rearrangement uses TRBV5-6 and TRBJ1-5; the match to TRBD1 covers 9 bases. The V gene's germline CDR1 is SGHDT and CDR2 YYEEEE. CDR3 length equals 17 residues. V lost 2 bases and J lost 0; bases outside the gene matches: 6. In DNA, the CDR3 is TGTGCCAGCAGCTTCGGACAGGGGATGGCTAGCAATCAGCCCCAGCATTTT. Protein product: CASSFGQGMASNQPQHF.

The chain employs TRBV12-3 or TRBV12-4 and TRBJ2-7; no firm D call. The CDR3 has 13 residues. Trimming removed 4 bases from V and 0 bases from J, with 7 bases in between. The CDR3, as DNA: TGTGCCAGCAGTTCGGGCAACTCCTACGAGCAGTACTTC. Residues: CASSSGNSYEQYF.

This chain joins TRBV28 and TRBJ2-7; 7 bases fit TRBD2. The junction had 5 bases not matched to a gene; V was cut back by 6 bases and J by 0 bases. The CDR3 covers 14 residues. Germline V gene lookup returns CDR1 MDHEN and CDR2 SYDVKM. The CDR3, as DNA: TGTGCCAGCAGCCCGGGGGGATTCTCCTACGAGCAGTACTTC. Translation: CASSPGGFSYEQYF.

V gene TRBV6-6 combines with J gene TRBJ1-4; D is perhaps TRBD1 (5 bases). The CDR3 extends over 11 amino acids. Germline V gene sequence: CDR1 MNHNY, CDR2 SVGAGI (reference sequence). Trimming pared 7 bases from V and 14 bases from J, leaving 14 bases between. CDR3 loop: CASNSGMGLFF. DNA for the CDR3: TGTGCCAGCAACTCAGGGATGGGGCTGTTTTTT.

The rearrangement uses TRBV7-9 and TRBJ1-1; D is perhaps TRBD1 (5 bases). From germline, CDR1 is SEHNR and CDR2 FQNEAQ (reference sequence). The CDR3 is made up of 11 amino acids. V was trimmed by 4 bases and J by 6 bases, leaving 6 bases between them. In nucleotides, the CDR3 is TGTGCCAGCAGCTGGACACCTGAAGCTTTCTTT. As protein: CASSWTPEAFF.

The table lists this clone with a count of one. This chain links TRBV5-6 with TRBJ1-1, with a weak D call TRBD1 (6 bases). CDR3 length: 14 residues. V was cut by 0 bases and J by 4 bases, with 10 bases left in between. Germline V lookup: CDR1 SGHDT, CDR2 YYEEEE. The CDR3 DNA reads as TGTGCCAGCAGCTTGGACAGGGTACGCACTGAAGCTTTCTTT. This gives the protein CASSLDRVRTEAFF.

The chain is built from TRBV9 and TRBJ2-5, with 9 positions matching TRBD2. The CDR3 is 16 amino acids. In germline, CDR1 is SGDLS, CDR2 YYNGEE. The junction had 13 bases not matched to a gene; V was cut back by 4 bases and J by 6 bases. CDR3 protein: CASSLSEAGGPQTQYF. CDR3 DNA sequence: TGTGCCAGCAGCTTGTCGGAGGCGGGGGGGCCACAGACCCAGTACTTC.

V and J are TRBV19 and TRBJ2-5; D is perhaps TRBD2 (6 bases). V was shortened by 7 bases and J by 7 bases, with 19 bases between the two germline ends. There are 14 residues in the CDR3. Germline V gene sequence: CDR1 LNHDA, CDR2 SQIVND (reference sequence). The CDR3 here is CASTAGLEAGTQYF. CDR3 DNA: TGTGCCAGTACTGCGGGACTGGAGGCAGGGACCCAGTACTTC.

CDR3 in DNA: TGTGCCAGCAGCTCCGGGACAGGGGTACAAGAGACCCAGTACTTC. Residues: CASSSGTGVQETQYF. V usage is TRBV7-9 and J usage is TRBJ2-5; TRBD1 aligns across 10 bases. The V segment lost 4 bases and the J segment 2 bases; nucleotides outside the gene matches: 4. The CDR3 extends over 15 amino acids. Germline V gene lookup returns CDR1 SEHNR and CDR2 FQNEAQ (reference sequence).